This is a list of T cell receptor beta chains from one sample in a study of OX40 agonist ivuxolimab in advanced cancers. Profiled with immunoSEQ multiplex PCR; TCRdb holds only in-frame clones, not every one. This sample has about 68,000 clones; nearly 85% occur once, and the top ten carry approximately 11%. The sample here was CD4+ or CD8+ T cells sorted from blood, taken in a trial of the OX40 agonist ivuxolimab. Receptors originate from an adult with an advanced solid tumor such as melanoma, head and neck, liver or kidney cancer. Each CDR3 is given with its conserved first and last residue. The D gene is left open where the match is weak. Where a row states a size, it is once, few, many or the class of an expanded clone; other rows omit it.

v_call: TRBV5-5
clone_size: NA
d_call: NA
j_call: TRBJ1-1
cdr3_aa: CASSTGDILTEAFF
cdr3_nt: TGTGCCAGCAGCACGGGGGACATTCTCACTGAAGCTTTCTTT

v_call: TRBV7-3
clone_size: NA
d_call: NA
j_call: TRBJ1-1
cdr3_aa: CASSLKGVYGNTEAFF
cdr3_nt: TGTGCCAGCAGCCTAAAAGGGGTCTATGGGAACACTGAAGCTTTCTTT

v_call: TRBV18
clone_size: once
d_call: NA
j_call: TRBJ2-3
cdr3_aa: CASSPPSSRDTQYF
cdr3_nt: TGTGCCAGCTCACCACCATCCTCGCGAGATACGCAGTATTTT

v_call: TRBV23-1
clone_size: NA
d_call: TRBD1
j_call: TRBJ1-2
cdr3_aa: CASSQFATGDYGYTF
cdr3_nt: TGCGCCAGCAGTCAATTTGCGACAGGGGACTATGGCTACACCTTC

v_call: TRBV19
clone_size: few
d_call: NA
j_call: TRBJ1-1
cdr3_aa: CASRIRGKNTEAFF
cdr3_nt: TGTGCCAGTAGAATTAGGGGGAAGAACACTGAAGCTTTCTTT

v_call: TRBV28
clone_size: NA
d_call: TRBD2
j_call: TRBJ2-7
cdr3_aa: CASSFRSGRVSEQYF
cdr3_nt: TGTGCCAGCAGTTTTAGAAGCGGGAGGGTCTCCGAGCAGTACTTC

v_call: TRBV5-8
clone_size: NA
d_call: NA
j_call: TRBJ2-2
cdr3_aa: CASSLFGPGGGGELFF
cdr3_nt: NA

v_call: TRBV7-2
clone_size: NA
d_call: TRBD2
j_call: TRBJ2-1
cdr3_aa: CASSLDGLADEQFF
cdr3_nt: TGTGCCAGCAGCTTAGATGGACTAGCCGATGAGCAGTTCTTC

v_call: TRBV27
clone_size: NA
d_call: NA
j_call: TRBJ1-6
cdr3_aa: CASSPQRTARLSPLHF
cdr3_nt: TGTGCCAGCAGTCCTCAGCGGACAGCGCGATTATCACCCCTCCACTTT

v_call: TRBV18
clone_size: NA
d_call: NA
j_call: TRBJ1-1
cdr3_aa: CASSRQAVSNTEAFF
cdr3_nt: TGTGCCAGCTCTCGACAGGCGGTTTCGAACACTGAAGCTTTCTTT

v_call: TRBV28
clone_size: NA
d_call: TRBD1
j_call: TRBJ1-1
cdr3_aa: CASSLGGADTEAFF
cdr3_nt: TGTGCCAGCAGTCTAGGGGGCGCGGACACTGAAGCTTTCTTT

v_call: TRBV7-2
clone_size: NA
d_call: NA
j_call: TRBJ1-4
cdr3_aa: CASSQDERRKLFF
cdr3_nt: TGTGCCAGCAGCCAAGATGAGAGGCGTAAACTGTTTTTT

v_call: TRBV2
clone_size: once
d_call: TRBD1
j_call: TRBJ1-1
cdr3_aa: CASRDRVGTEAFF
cdr3_nt: TGTGCCAGCAGGGACAGGGTCGGCACTGAAGCTTTCTTT

v_call: TRBV6-5
clone_size: once
d_call: NA
j_call: TRBJ1-6
cdr3_aa: CASSLTDSNSPLHF
cdr3_nt: TGTGCCAGCAGTTTGACAGACTCCAATTCACCCCTCCACTTT

v_call: TRBV18
clone_size: NA
d_call: NA
j_call: TRBJ1-6
cdr3_aa: CASSPRRDAFSPLHF
cdr3_nt: TGTGCCAGCTCACCACGAAGGGATGCTTTTTCACCCCTCCACTTT

v_call: TRBV11-2
clone_size: NA
d_call: NA
j_call: TRBJ2-3
cdr3_aa: CASSLGSDRRVTDTQYF
cdr3_nt: TGTGCCAGCAGCTTAGGGTCAGATCGAAGGGTGACAGATACGCAGTATTTT